The 3 T cell receptor beta chains listed next were all sequenced from one sample in a study of T cells after yellow fever vaccination. TCRdb re-called the 5' RACE reads through MiXCR, storing one row per CDR3 protein. The repertoire holds about 500,000 distinct CDR3 sequences, with about a sixth as singletons. The sequenced sample was PBMCs, obtained 5 to 6 days after the first yellow fever vaccination. All receptors come from a man in his late teens or twenties who received the YFV17D yellow fever vaccine.

The chain links TRBV7-3 to TRBJ2-3, with D perhaps being TRBD1 or TRBD2 (6 bases each). The germline V gene encodes CDR1 SGHTA and CDR2 FQGTGA. V was pared by 0 bases and J by 1 base, with 17 bases between. The CDR3 has 18 residues. The CDR3 nucleotides are TGTGCCAGCAGCTTAACCCCTTCTGACGGGGGCCGCACAGATACGCAGTATTTT. Protein sequence: CASSLTPSDGGRTDTQYF. The full variable domain, its missing parts supplied by reference TRBV7-3 and TRBJ2-3, is GAGVSQTPSNKVTEKGKYVELRCDPISGHTALYWYRQSLGQGPEFLIYFQGTGAADDSGLPNDRFFAVRPEGSVSTLKIQRTERGDSAVYLCASSLTPSDGGRTDTQYFGPGTRLTVL.

The table lists this clonotype with a few counts. The chain is built from TRBV28 and TRBJ2-1; 8 nucleotides agree with TRBD2. CDR3 length equals 15 residues. The J segment lost 0 bases and the V segment lost 8 bases, leaving 6 bases of the junction unmatched. Germline-derived CDR1 and CDR2 are MDHEN and SYDVKM. Here the CDR3 reads CASGPGTSSYNEQFF. DNA for the CDR3: TGTGCCAGCGGTCCCGGGACTAGCTCCTACAATGAGCAGTTCTTC.

The chain is built from TRBV29-1 and TRBJ2-1; D ambiguous. With 3 bases removed from V and 0 bases from J, the gap between germline ends came to 3 bases. Germline CDR1 reads SQVTM; CDR2 reads ANQGSEA. CDR3 size: 12 residues. The CDR3 coding sequence is TGCAGCGTTGAGCCCTCCTACAATGAGCAGTTCTTC. The encoded protein is CSVEPSYNEQFF.